This T cell receptor (beta chain) appears in the sequencing data of a study of OX40 agonist ivuxolimab in advanced cancers. Study-level background: Given to patients was ivuxolimab, an agonistic anti-OX40 (CD134) antibody. Three partial responders included one hepatocellular carcinoma patient and two cutaneous melanoma patients.

This table comes from immunoSEQ multiplex PCR, and its TCRdb copy is limited to in-frame clones, with some not included. The sample has 65,000 to 100,000 clones; around 94% are singletons. Trimming removed 0 bases at V and 0 bases at J, with 4 bases between. The CDR3 sequence is 14 residues long. Germline values: CDR1 SGHNT, CDR2 YYREEE (reference sequence). The sequenced sample was CD4+ or CD8+ T cells sorted from blood, obtained in a trial of the OX40 agonist ivuxolimab. The source is an adult with an advanced solid tumor such as melanoma, head and neck, liver or kidney cancer. V gene TRBV5-4 combines with J gene TRBJ2-1; D not resolved. CDR3 in amino acids: CASSLESSYNEQFF. The CDR3 DNA is TGTGCCAGCAGCTTGGAGAGCTCCTACAATGAGCAGTTCTTC.